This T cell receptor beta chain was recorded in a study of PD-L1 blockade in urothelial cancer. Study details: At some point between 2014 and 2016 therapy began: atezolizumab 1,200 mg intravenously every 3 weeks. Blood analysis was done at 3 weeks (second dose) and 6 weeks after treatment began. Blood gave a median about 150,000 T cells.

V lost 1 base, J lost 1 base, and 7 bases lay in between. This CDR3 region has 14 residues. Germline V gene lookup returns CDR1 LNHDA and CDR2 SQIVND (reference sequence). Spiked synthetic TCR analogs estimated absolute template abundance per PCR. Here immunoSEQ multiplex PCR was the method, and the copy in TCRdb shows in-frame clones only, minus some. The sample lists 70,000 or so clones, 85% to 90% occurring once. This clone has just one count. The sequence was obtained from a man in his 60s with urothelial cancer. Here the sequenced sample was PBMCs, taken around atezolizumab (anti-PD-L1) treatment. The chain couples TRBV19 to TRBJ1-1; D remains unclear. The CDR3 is CASSIGERNTEAFF. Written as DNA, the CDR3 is TGTGCCAGTAGTATAGGGGAGAGGAACACTGAAGCTTTCTTT.